The source of this T cell receptor beta chain is a study of shared clonotypes between healthy human individuals (dated by TCRdb to 2020 to 2022). General notes on the study: The cohort comprised two women and three men aged 18 to 49 years. For each donor, three plates each were used for CD4 naive and CD4 memory, two plates were used for CD8 naive, and one plate was used for CD8 memory. To estimate repertoire size and how much clonotypes are shared between individuals, the study performed deep sequencing of blood TCR repertoires from a handful of healthy adults. Libraries were prepared and TCR repertoires were sequenced by different laboratories using diverse techniques, in order to increase sequencing depth and limit assay-specific biases. Between about 0.9 and 10 billion PBMCs per donor were obtained by leukapheresis.

The donors were healthy, HIV-negative adults who had no recently reported acute infections or vaccinations. Every donor was a Caucasian adult residing in Nashville, Tennessee, USA. CD8 memory samples consisted of magnetically selected CD45RO+ cells combined with CCR7-negative CD45RA+ effector memory (TemRA) cells. Blood was collected by leukapheresis, and PBMCs were isolated by Ficoll-Histopaque density gradient centrifugation and then cryopreserved in liquid nitrogen vapor phase. Purity and quantity of every magnetically sorted T cell population were checked by analytical flow cytometry. From each sorted fraction, genomic DNA was isolated and quantified by UV absorbance on a Nanodrop 2000c. The investigation overall reported the following: Only blood was sampled, and tissue TCR repertoires likely differ from those in blood. Estimated clonotype richness was generally larger for naive than for memory subsets. The genetic and exposure-history diversity represented was limited by the small number of donors. Compared with non-shared clonotypes, clonotypes shared by all four sorted-subset donors had higher generation probabilities. Roughly 5% of naive CD4, around 3.6% of naive CD8, about 2.5% of memory CD4, and about 0.4% of memory CD8 clonotypes were shared across several donors. Even with the large sequencing depth, rarefaction of the sorted-subset datasets indicated that sequencing was incomplete. Based on pairwise subsampling, the degree of clonotype sharing among donors was expected to be affected by sequencing depth.

This clone was seen a few times. What this receptor recognizes is not known. Base qualities are not at hand, and no much larger clone is one base apart. The germline V gene (reference sequence) yields SEHNR for CDR1 and FQNEAQ for CDR2. From the cysteine through the phenylalanine, the CDR3 covers 17 amino acids. The entry retains the CDR3 DNA only, 51 bases that are in frame from base 1. V lost 5 bases and J lost 1 base, and the count of bases not matched to a germline gene is 14. Using the deep immunoSEQ assay, multiplex PCR amplified TCR CDR3 regions from genomic DNA. Extracted genomic DNA from each cell subset was spread evenly across all wells of several immunoSEQ 96-well plates, with each plate serving as a replicate. For sorted subsets, each replicate PCR was loaded with about 0.2 ug genomic DNA, equivalent to about 33,000 T cell genomes. The purified libraries were quantified using a Qubit 3.0 fluorometer, sized with a Bioanalyzer 2100, and then quantified again using the KAPA Library Quantification kit. Every immunoSEQ 96-well plate was sequenced on a dedicated single-read 150-cycle Illumina NextSeq 550 flow cell. As for how the authors treated the data: Because the immunoSEQ output held only junctional sequences and lacked quality scores, the filtering could not match the filtering applied to full-length reads. To assign V/J genes and CDR3, sequences were annotated using PyIR, a Python wrapper for IgBLAST v1.9, with IMGT germline references. Any read was removed if the V/J assignment was weak (E-value above 1e-6), the CDR3 was missing, or the read contained stop codons, out-of-frame junctions, or ambiguous translated residues. V3J clonotypes were defined as sequences sharing an identical inferred V gene, J gene, and CDR3 amino acid sequence. To compute the percentage overlap between repertoires, the number of shared unique clonotypes was divided by the size of the smaller repertoire. RTK rarefaction, the Chao1 estimator, and Recon v2.1 estimates of unobserved clonotypes were used to assess repertoire richness. Generation probabilities were computed with OLGA for all TCRbeta clonotypes obtained by the gDNA method from several donors. TCRdb limited this immuneACCESS table to in-frame rearrangements with V and J called. A share of clones is missing; checked studies link under half to unresolved V genes, and the rest is unexplained. V, J and clone size are taken as reported in that table, and D and trimming were inferred from the DNA itself. The sample table contains about 79,000 clones; only one count was recorded for roughly three fifths of them. About half of the sample is in the top ten clones.

Sequencing was carried out using memory CD8+ T cells sorted from blood. Taken with the paper, the label for cell subset or site translates to: CD45RO+ cells pooled with CCR7-negative TemRA cells. This sequence originates from a man aged 25 to 40 in good health. The chain is encoded by TRBV7-9 joined to TRBJ2-7; the junction holds 7 bases that match TRBD2. The DNA sequence follows: TGTGCCAGCAGCAACACCTCGCAGGGACTACAATCCTACGAGCAGTACTTC. This is translated as CASSNTSQGLQSYEQYF.